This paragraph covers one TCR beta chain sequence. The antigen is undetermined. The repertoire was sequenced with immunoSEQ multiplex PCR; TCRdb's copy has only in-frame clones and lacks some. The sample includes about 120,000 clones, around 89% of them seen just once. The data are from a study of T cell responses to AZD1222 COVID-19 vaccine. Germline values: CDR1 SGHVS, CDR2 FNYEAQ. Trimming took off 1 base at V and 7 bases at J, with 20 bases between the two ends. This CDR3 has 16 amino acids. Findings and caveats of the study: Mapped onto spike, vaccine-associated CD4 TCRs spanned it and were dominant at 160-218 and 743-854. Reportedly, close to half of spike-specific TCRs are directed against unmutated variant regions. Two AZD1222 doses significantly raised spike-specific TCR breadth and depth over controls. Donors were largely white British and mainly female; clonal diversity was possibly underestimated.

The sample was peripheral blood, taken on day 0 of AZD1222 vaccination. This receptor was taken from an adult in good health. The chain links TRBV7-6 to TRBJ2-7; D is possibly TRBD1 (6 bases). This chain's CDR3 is CASSLGAQGGGWEQYF. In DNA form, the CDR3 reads TGTGCCAGCAGCTTAGGGGCACAGGGTGGTGGTTGGGAGCAGTACTTC.